The TCR beta chain under discussion was sequenced for a study of beta chain features in type 1 diabetes. Study-wide background: Summed over all samples, the examined sorted cells came to 85 million to 140 million. Study findings and constraints: Among type 1 diabetes patients, VDJ junctions had fewer insertions and more deletions. Compared with healthy donors, patients appeared to share more similar naive, central memory and regulatory TCRB repertoires.

Note on this clone: Its antigen is as yet unknown.

TCRB transcripts that were expressed got sequenced, as all of the isolated RNA had been reverse transcribed. The assay was immunoSEQ multiplex PCR, and TCRdb's table has in-frame clones only and misses some. The table lists 900,000 or so clones, around a sixth of them singletons, with 0.023% in the top ten. Losses at the gene ends were 5 bases for V and 1 base for J; bases not matched to a gene: 8. CDR3 size: 17 residues. Germline V CDR1 and CDR2: SGHTA, FQGNSA. This TCR was recovered from a woman in her late teens or twenties in good health. This sequence joins TRBV7-2 and TRBJ2-7; 13 nucleotides match TRBD2. The sequenced material came from naive CD4+ T cells from blood. The CDR3 sequence: CASSKGLAGTKSYEQYF. The DNA of the CDR3 is TGTGCCAGCAGCAAGGGACTAGCGGGAACAAAATCCTACGAGCAGTACTTC.